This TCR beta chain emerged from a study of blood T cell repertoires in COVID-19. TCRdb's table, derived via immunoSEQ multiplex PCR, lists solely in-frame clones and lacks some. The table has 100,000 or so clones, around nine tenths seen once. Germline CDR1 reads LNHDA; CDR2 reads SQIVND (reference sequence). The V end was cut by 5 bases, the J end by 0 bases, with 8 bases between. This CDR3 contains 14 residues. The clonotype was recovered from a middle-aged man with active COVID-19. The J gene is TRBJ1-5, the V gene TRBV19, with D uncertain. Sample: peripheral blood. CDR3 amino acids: CASSPRDSNQPQHF. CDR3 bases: TGTGCCAGTAGTCCTCGAGATAGCAATCAGCCCCAGCATTTT.